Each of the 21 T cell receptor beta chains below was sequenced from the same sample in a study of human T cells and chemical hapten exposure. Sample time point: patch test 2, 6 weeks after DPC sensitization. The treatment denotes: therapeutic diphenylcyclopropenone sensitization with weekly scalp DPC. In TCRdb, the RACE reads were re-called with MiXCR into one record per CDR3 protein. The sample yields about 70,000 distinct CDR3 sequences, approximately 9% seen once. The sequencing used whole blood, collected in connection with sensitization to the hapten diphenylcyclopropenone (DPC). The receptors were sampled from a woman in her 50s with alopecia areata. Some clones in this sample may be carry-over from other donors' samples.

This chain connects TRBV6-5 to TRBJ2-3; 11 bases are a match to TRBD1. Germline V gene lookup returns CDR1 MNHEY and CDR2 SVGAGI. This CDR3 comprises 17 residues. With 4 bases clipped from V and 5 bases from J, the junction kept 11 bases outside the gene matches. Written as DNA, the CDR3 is TGTGCCAGCAGTTTAACTGGGACAGGGGGTACGGGAGATACGCAGTATTTT. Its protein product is CASSLTGTGGTGDTQYF.

For the CDR3, the DNA is TGTGCCAGCAGGGGGCAGGGGGTAGAAGCTTTCTTT. As protein: CASRGQGVEAFF. This chain uses TRBV12-3 or TRBV12-4 with TRBJ1-1, with 7 bases that match TRBD1. The CDR3 totals 12 residues. V was pared by 6 bases and J by 8 bases, with 6 bases of the junction left unmatched.

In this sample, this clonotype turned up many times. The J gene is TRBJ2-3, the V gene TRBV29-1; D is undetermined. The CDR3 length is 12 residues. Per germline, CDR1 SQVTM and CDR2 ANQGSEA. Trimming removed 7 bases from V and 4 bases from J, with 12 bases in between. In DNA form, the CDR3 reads TGCAGCGGAGCTTGGGCCTCAGATACGCAGTATTTT. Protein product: CSGAWASDTQYF.

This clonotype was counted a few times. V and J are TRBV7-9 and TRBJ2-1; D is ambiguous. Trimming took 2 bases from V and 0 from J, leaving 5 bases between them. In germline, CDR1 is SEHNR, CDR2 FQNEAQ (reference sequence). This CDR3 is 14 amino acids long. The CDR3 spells CASSLPSSYNEQFF. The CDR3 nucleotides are TGTGCCAGCAGCTTACCTAGCTCCTACAATGAGCAGTTCTTC.

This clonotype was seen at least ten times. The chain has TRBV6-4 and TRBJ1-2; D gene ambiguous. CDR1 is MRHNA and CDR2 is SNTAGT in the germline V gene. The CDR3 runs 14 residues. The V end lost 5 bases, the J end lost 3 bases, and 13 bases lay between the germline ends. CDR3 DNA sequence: TGTGCCAGCAGTCCGGCGGGTGCAGACTATGGCTACACCTTC. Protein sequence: CASSPAGADYGYTF.

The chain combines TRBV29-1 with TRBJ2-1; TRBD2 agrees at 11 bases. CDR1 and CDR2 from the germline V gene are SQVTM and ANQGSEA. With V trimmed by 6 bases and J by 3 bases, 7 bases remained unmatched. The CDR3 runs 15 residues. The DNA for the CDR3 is TGCAGCGTGGGCCCTAGCGGGAGGAACTACAATGAGCAGTTCTTC. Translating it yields CSVGPSGRNYNEQFF.

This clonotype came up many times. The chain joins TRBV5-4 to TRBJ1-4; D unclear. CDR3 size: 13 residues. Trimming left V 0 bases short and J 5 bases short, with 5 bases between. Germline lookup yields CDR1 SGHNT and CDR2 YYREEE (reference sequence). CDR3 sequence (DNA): TGTGCCAGCAGCTTGGTCCCGAATGAAAAACTGTTTTTT. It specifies CASSLVPNEKLFF.

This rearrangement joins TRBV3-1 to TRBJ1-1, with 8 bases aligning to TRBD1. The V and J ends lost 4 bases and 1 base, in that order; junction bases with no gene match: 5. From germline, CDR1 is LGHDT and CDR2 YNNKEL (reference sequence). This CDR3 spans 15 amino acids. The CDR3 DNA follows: TGTGCCAGCAGCCCCCAGGGGGCCAGGAACACTGAAGCTTTCTTT. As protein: CASSPQGARNTEAFF.

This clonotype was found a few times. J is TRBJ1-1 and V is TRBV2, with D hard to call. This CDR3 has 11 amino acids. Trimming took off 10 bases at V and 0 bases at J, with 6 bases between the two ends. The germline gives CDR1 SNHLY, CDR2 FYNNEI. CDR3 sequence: CATLLNTEAFF. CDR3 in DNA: TGTGCCACCCTGTTGAACACTGAAGCTTTCTTT.

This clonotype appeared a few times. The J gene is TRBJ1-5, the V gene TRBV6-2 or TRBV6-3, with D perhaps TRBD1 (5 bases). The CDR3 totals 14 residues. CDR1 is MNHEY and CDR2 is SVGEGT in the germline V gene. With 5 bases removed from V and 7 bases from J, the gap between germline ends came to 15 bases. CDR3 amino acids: CASSQDSGRQPQHF. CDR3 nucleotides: TGTGCCAGCAGTCAAGACTCAGGGAGGCAGCCCCAGCATTTT.

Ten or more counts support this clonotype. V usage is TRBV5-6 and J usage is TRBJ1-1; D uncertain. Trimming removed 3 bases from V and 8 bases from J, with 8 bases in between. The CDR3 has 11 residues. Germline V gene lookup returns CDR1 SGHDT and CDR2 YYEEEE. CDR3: CASSSTREAFF. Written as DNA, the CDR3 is TGTGCCAGCAGCTCAACGAGGGAAGCTTTCTTT.

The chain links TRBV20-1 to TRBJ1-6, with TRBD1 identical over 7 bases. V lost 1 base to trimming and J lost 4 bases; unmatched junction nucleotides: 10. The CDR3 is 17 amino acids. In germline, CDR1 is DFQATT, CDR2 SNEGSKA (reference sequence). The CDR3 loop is CSARAAKGASYNSPLHF. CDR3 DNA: TGCAGTGCTAGAGCAGCGAAGGGGGCGTCTTATAATTCACCCCTCCACTTT.

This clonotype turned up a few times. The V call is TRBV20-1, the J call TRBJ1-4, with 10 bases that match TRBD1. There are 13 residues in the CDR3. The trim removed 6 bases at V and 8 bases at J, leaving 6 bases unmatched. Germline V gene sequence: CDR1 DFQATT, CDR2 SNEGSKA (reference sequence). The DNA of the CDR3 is TGCAGTGCCCGAGAGACAGGGGGCGAAAAACTGTTTTTT. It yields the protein CSARETGGEKLFF.

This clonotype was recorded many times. The DNA for the CDR3 is TGTGCCAGCAGCCAAGATGGAGGGGCCGAACAGCCCCAGCATTTT. Translated: CASSQDGGAEQPQHF. V gene TRBV3-1 combines with J gene TRBJ1-5, with D possibly TRBD1 on 5 matching bases. Trimming stripped 0 bases from V and 7 bases from J, with 13 bases between. CDR3 length: 15 residues. Germline V gives CDR1 LGHDT, CDR2 YNNKEL (reference sequence). The complete variable domain, with remaining parts taken from reference TRBV3-1 and TRBJ1-5, reads DTAVSQTPKYLVTQMGNDKSIKCEQNLGHDTMYWYKQDSKKFLKIMFSYNNKELIINETVPNRFSPKSPDKAHLNLHINSLELGDSAVYFCASSQDGGAEQPQHFGDGTRLSIL.

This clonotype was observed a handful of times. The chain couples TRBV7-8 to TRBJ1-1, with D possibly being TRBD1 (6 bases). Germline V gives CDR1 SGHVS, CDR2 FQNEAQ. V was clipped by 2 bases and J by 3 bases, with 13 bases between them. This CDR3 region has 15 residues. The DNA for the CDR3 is TGTGCCAGCAGCTTACGGGGGGCAGACGACACTGAAGCTTTCTTT. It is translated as CASSLRGADDTEAFF.

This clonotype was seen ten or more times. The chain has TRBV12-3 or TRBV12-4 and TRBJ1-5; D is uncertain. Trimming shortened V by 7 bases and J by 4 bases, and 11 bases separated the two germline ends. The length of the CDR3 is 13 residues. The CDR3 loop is CASTGRANQPQHF. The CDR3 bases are TGTGCCAGCACTGGCAGAGCTAATCAGCCCCAGCATTTT.

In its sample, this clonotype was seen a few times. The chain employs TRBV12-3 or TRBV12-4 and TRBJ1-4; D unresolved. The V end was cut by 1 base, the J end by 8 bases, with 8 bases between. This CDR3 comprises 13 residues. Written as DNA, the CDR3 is TGTGCCAGCAGTTTAGGCTTGGCGGAAAAACTGTTTTTT. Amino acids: CASSLGLAEKLFF.

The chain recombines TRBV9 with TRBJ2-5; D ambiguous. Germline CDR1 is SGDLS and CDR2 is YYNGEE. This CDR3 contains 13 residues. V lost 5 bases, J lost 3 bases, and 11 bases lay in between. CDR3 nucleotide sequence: TGTGCCAGCAGTGCCGAGCCTGAAGAGACCCAGTACTTC. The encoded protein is CASSAEPEETQYF.

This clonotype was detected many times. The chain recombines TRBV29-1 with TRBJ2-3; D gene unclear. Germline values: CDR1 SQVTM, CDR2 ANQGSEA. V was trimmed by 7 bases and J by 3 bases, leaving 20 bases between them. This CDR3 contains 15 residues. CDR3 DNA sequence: TGCAGCGCCGGGCGCAGTCCTGCAGGAACAGATACGCAGTATTTT. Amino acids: CSAGRSPAGTDTQYF.

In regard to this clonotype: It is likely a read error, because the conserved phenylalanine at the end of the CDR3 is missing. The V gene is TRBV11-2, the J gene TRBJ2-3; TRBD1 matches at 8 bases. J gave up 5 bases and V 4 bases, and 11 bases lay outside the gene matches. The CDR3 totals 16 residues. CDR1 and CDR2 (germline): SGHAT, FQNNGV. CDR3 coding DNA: TGTGCCAGCAGCTCCATCAGGGGGCGGCTGGAAGATACGCAGTATTCT. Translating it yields CASSSIRGRLEDTQYS.

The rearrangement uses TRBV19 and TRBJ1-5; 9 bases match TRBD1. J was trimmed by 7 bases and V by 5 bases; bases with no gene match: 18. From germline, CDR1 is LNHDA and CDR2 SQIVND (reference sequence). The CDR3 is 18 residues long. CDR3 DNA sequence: TGTGCCAGTAGTGCATTACAGGGGGCGGAGATCGGTGGACAGCCCCAGCATTTT. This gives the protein CASSALQGAEIGGQPQHF.